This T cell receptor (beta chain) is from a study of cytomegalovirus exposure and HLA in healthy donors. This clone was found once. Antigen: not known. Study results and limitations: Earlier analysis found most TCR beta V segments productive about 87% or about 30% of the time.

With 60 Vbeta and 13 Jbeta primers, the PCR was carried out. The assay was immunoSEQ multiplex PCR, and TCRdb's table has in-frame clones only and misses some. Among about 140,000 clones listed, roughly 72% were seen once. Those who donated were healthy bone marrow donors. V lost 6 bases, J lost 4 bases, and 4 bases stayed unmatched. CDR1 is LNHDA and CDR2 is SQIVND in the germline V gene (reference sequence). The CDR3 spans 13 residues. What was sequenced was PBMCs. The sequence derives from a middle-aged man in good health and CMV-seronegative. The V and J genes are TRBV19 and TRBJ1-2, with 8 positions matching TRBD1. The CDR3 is CASRGQALYGYTF. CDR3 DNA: TGTGCCAGTAGGGGACAGGCGCTCTATGGCTACACCTTC.